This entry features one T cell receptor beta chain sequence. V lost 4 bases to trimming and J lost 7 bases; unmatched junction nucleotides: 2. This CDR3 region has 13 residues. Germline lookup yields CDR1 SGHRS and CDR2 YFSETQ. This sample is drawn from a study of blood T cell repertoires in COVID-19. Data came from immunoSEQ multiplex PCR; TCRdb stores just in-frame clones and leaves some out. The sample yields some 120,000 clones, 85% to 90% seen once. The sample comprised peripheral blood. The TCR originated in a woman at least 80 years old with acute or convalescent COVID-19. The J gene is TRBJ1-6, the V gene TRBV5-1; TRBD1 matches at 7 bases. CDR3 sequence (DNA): TGCGCCAGCAGCCAGGGACAGAATTCACCCCTCCACTTT. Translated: CASSQGQNSPLHF.